The present TCR beta chain was sequenced within a study of blood T cell repertoires in COVID-19. Study-level background: PBMCs, B-cell-depleted T cells, or T cells were the source of the cDNA or gDNA that made up the material.

Germline V gene sequence: CDR1 SGHAT, CDR2 FQNNGV. The V end lost 9 bases, the J end lost 1 base, and 10 bases lay between the germline ends. This CDR3 is 13 amino acids long. Sequencing was performed with immunoSEQ multiplex PCR; in TCRdb, only in-frame clones are kept and a portion is missing. In the table there are under 200,000 clones, over 80% of which are singletons. The sample taken for sequencing was peripheral blood. The sequence was obtained from a woman aged 60-70 years who had recovered from COVID-19. The chain couples TRBV11-2 to TRBJ1-5, with a tentative D call TRBD1 (6 bases). As DNA, the CDR3 is TGTGCCAGTCACAGGGAGAGCAATCAGCCCCAGCATTTT. Translation: CASHRESNQPQHF.